Each of the 2 T cell receptor beta chains below was sequenced from the same sample in a study of cytomegalovirus exposure and HLA in healthy donors. Sequencing was performed with immunoSEQ multiplex PCR; in TCRdb, only in-frame clones are kept and a portion is missing. In the table there are approximately 81,000 clones, 90% to 95% of which are singletons. Sequenced input: PBMCs. Receptors originate from a man younger than 35 in good health and CMV-seronegative.

V usage is TRBV6-5 and J usage is TRBJ1-1, with TRBD1 matching over 9 bases. The junction had 7 bases not matched to a gene; V was cut back by 4 bases and J by 4 bases. This CDR3 region has 15 residues. The germline gives CDR1 MNHEY, CDR2 SVGAGI. Here the CDR3 reads CASSFRRTGVTEAFF. Written as DNA, the CDR3 is TGTGCCAGCAGTTTCCGGAGGACAGGGGTCACTGAAGCTTTCTTT.

This clone was found once. The chain has TRBV6-6 and TRBJ1-5; 7 bases map to TRBD1. There are 13 residues in the CDR3. Unmatched junction bases numbered 2, after V lost 5 bases and J lost 4 bases. The germline V gene encodes CDR1 MNHNY and CDR2 SVGAGI (reference sequence). CDR3 amino acids: CASSGTANQPQHF. In DNA form, the CDR3 reads TGTGCCAGCAGTGGGACAGCTAATCAGCCCCAGCATTTT.